A single sample gave rise to the 3 T cell receptor beta chains below, sequenced in a study of shared clonotypes between healthy human individuals. The protocol was immunoSEQ multiplex PCR, while the TCRdb copy is restricted to in-frame clones and leaves out a portion. This table has 740,000 or so clones, about 80% appearing once. The sequenced material came from memory CD4+ T cells sorted from blood. Stated subset: CD45RA-negative fraction. The receptor set was obtained from a woman aged 30 to 39 in good health.

The V gene is TRBV11-2, the J gene TRBJ2-7; 9 positions agree with TRBD2. The J segment lost 3 bases and the V segment lost 4 bases, leaving 13 bases of the junction unmatched. This CDR3 is built from 17 residues. Per the germline V gene, CDR1 is SGHAT and CDR2 is FQNNGV. CDR3 coding DNA: TGTGCCAGCAGCTCCAGCGGCTCTAGCGGGGCCTTCTACGAGCAGTACTTC. Translated, it gives CASSSSGSSGAFYEQYF.

This chain uses TRBV28 with TRBJ2-5; TRBD2 agrees at 8 bases. There are 15 residues in the CDR3. From germline, CDR1 is MDHEN and CDR2 SYDVKM. V lost 3 bases and J lost 5; bases outside the gene matches: 8. The CDR3 loop reads CASSFTGGMWETQYF. The DNA of the CDR3 is TGTGCCAGCAGTTTCACGGGAGGGATGTGGGAGACCCAGTACTTC.

This sequence joins TRBV6-6 and TRBJ1-1; 7 positions agree with TRBD1. The V and J ends lost 2 bases and 6 bases, in that order; junction bases with no gene match: 9. CDR3 length: 15 residues. Germline V gene sequence: CDR1 MNHNY, CDR2 SVGAGI (reference sequence). This CDR3 reads CASSYVGGGAAEAFF. CDR3 nucleotide sequence: TGTGCCAGCAGTTACGTAGGAGGGGGCGCCGCTGAAGCTTTCTTT.